The sequence of this T cell receptor beta chain was determined in a study of CD4 T cell repertoires in COVID-19. The CDR3 length is 15 residues. CDR1 MDHEN and CDR2 SYDVKM come from the germline V gene. Trimming stripped 5 bases from V and 4 bases from J, with 16 bases between. Assay: immunoSEQ multiplex PCR; the TCRdb copy retains only in-frame clones and omits some. This sample has approximately 79,000 clones; 83% occur once, and the top ten carry 0.45% to 0.7%. The clonotype originates from a human donor who had COVID-19. The specimen comprised CD4+ T cells from peripheral blood, sampled after recovery from COVID-19. The chain employs TRBV28 and TRBJ2-3; TRBD1 is a possible D gene (6 bases). The CDR3 here is CASSETGFLPDTQYF. Here the CDR3 DNA reads TGTGCCAGCAGTGAGACAGGATTCTTACCAGATACGCAGTATTTT.